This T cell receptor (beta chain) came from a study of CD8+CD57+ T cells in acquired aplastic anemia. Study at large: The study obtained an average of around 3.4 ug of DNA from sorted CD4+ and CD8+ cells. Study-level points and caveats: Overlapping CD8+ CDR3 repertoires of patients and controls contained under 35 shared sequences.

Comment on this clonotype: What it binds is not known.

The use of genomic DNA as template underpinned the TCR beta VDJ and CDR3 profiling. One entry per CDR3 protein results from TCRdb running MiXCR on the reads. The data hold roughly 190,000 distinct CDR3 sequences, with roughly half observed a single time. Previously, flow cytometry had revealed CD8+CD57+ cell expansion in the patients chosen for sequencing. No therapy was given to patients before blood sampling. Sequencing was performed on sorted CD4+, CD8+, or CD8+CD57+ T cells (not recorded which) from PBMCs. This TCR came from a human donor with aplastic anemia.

CDR3: CASSQGPPNRAQPQHF. In DNA form, the CDR3 reads TGTGCCAGCAGCCAAGGTCCTCCGAACAGGGCCCAGCCCCAGCATTTT. This rearrangement joins TRBV11-1 to TRBJ1-5; possible D gene TRBD1, 6 bases. Germline CDR1 is SGHAT and CDR2 is FQDESV (reference sequence). CDR3 length: 16 residues. V shed 5 bases and J shed 7 bases, with 21 bases lying between them.